These 17 T cell receptor beta chains share one sample of origin, sequenced in a study of shared clonotypes between healthy human individuals. Profiling relied on immunoSEQ multiplex PCR, and the TCRdb table lists in-frame clones only, not all of them. The table records a few million clones, around 95% of them present only once. The sequenced sample consisted of naive CD4+ T cells sorted from blood. Regarding subset: CD45RA+ positively selected. These receptors all come from a man aged 18 to 30 in good health.

V is TRBV5-4 and J is TRBJ2-2, with 10 bases fitting TRBD1. Germline V gene data show CDR1 as SGHNT and CDR2 as YYREEE (reference sequence). The CDR3 contains 16 residues. Trimming removed 4 bases from V and 6 bases from J; junction bases left unmatched: 9. This chain's CDR3 is CASSRPGQGVAGELFF. In DNA, the CDR3 is TGTGCCAGCAGCCGTCCCGGACAGGGGGTCGCCGGGGAGCTGTTTTTT.

This rearrangement joins TRBV6-6 to TRBJ1-3; D is undetermined. V shed 7 bases and J shed 0 bases, with 10 bases lying between them. The germline CDR1 and CDR2 sequences are MNHNY and SVGAGI (reference sequence). This CDR3 is 14 amino acids long. Written as DNA, the CDR3 is TGTGCCAGCAATGGACCTAGCTCTGGAAACACCATATATTTT. The encoded protein is CASNGPSSGNTIYF.

The J gene is TRBJ2-4, the V gene TRBV5-8, with D perhaps given as TRBD1 or TRBD2 (6 bases each). The CDR3 totals 16 residues. The germline V gene encodes CDR1 SGHTS and CDR2 YDEGEE. V was clipped by 0 bases and J by 1 base, with 11 bases between them. CDR3 region: CASSLGNGGAKNIQYF. DNA of the CDR3: TGTGCCAGCAGCTTGGGTAACGGGGGCGCCAAAAACATTCAGTACTTC.

This clone occurred once. The chain employs TRBV28 and TRBJ2-2; TRBD2 matches at 8 bases. J lost 4 bases, V lost 7 bases, and 8 bases had no gene match. The CDR3 consists of 15 residues. Germline values: CDR1 MDHEN, CDR2 SYDVKM. The CDR3 DNA reads as TGTGCCAGCACCCACGGGGGGGCGAGCACCGGGGAGCTGTTTTTT. Translated: CASTHGGASTGELFF.

Only one count was recorded for this clone. This sequence joins TRBV18 and TRBJ1-5; D uncertain. The CDR3 is 13 residues long. V was cut by 2 bases and J by 5 bases, with 7 bases left in between. Germline V lookup: CDR1 KGHSH, CDR2 LQKENI. In nucleotides, the CDR3 is TGTGCCAGCTCACCAATCCGGGATCAGCCCCAGCATTTT. This gives the protein CASSPIRDQPQHF.

About this clone: Distinct nucleotide sequences in the sample also encode this CDR3. V and J are TRBV4-3 and TRBJ2-2; tentatively, D is TRBD1 (5 bases). Per germline, CDR1 LGHNA and CDR2 YSLEER. This CDR3 is built from 16 residues. Trimming shortened V by 0 bases and J by 1 base, and 9 bases separated the two germline ends. CDR3 sequence: CASSQEVGQNTGELFF. CDR3 bases: TGCGCCAGCAGCCAAGAAGTCGGACAGAACACCGGGGAGCTGTTTTTT.

This clone was seen a few times. J is TRBJ1-6 and V is TRBV27; 7 bases fit TRBD1. The CDR3 is 12 residues long. V dropped 7 bases and J dropped 13; count of bases not matched to a gene: 7. Germline lookup yields CDR1 MNHEY and CDR2 SMNVEV (reference sequence). CDR3 sequence: CASKGAGTPLHF. CDR3 nucleotides: TGTGCCAGCAAGGGGGCAGGCACGCCCCTCCACTTT.

The CDR3 loop reads CASSSLYPQRYF. CDR3 nucleotides: TGTGCCAGCAGTTCCCTATACCCACAACGGTACTTC. This chain links TRBV28 with TRBJ2-5; no firm D call. The V end lost 4 bases, the J end lost 13 bases, and 16 bases lay between the germline ends. Germline assignment: CDR1 MDHEN and CDR2 SYDVKM. The CDR3 sequence is 12 residues long.

Here the CDR3 DNA reads TGTGCCAGCAGCCCTCCGCTTTCTGGTGAGCAGTTCTTC. Protein sequence: CASSPPLSGEQFF. This chain links TRBV5-8 with TRBJ2-1; the D is unclear. V shed 4 bases and J shed 9 bases, with 14 bases lying between them. CDR1 SGHTS and CDR2 YDEGEE come from the germline V gene. The CDR3 is 13 residues long.

V usage is TRBV5-1 and J usage is TRBJ2-7; TRBD1 matches 9 bases. The CDR3 sequence is 17 residues long. Germline values: CDR1 SGHRS, CDR2 YFSETQ. Unmatched junction bases numbered 12, after V lost 0 bases and J lost 5 bases. CDR3 bases: TGCGCCAGCAGCTTGGCCCAACCGGGACAGGGTCCCCACGAGCAGTACTTC. As protein: CASSLAQPGQGPHEQYF.

The rearrangement joins TRBV2 to TRBJ1-4, with D unclear. Between the trimmed V and J ends, which lost 7 bases and 8 bases, there was a span of 14 bases. Germline V gene sequence: CDR1 SNHLY, CDR2 FYNNEI. This CDR3 spans 13 amino acids. Here the CDR3 reads CASTVVRKEKLFF. The CDR3 bases are TGTGCCAGCACAGTCGTCCGGAAGGAAAAACTGTTTTTT.

This clone was seen once. The chain recombines TRBV15 with TRBJ2-5, with a tentative D call TRBD2 (5 bases). The germline CDR1 and CDR2 sequences are LNHNV and YYDKDF (reference sequence). The CDR3 runs 14 residues. V was trimmed by 1 base and J by 3 bases, leaving 9 bases between them. CDR3 DNA: TGTGCCACCAGCAGAGGAGGACTGGAAGAGACCCAGTACTTC. This translates into CATSRGGLEETQYF.

The chain couples TRBV18 to TRBJ1-4, with a weak D call TRBD1 (6 bases). CDR1 is KGHSH and CDR2 is LQKENI in the germline V gene. CDR3 size: 13 residues. V was trimmed by 2 bases and J by 8 bases, leaving 9 bases between them. The CDR3 bases are TGTGCCAGCTCACCAGGGGGCCAAGAAAAACTGTTTTTT. Translated: CASSPGGQEKLFF.

The V call is TRBV10-3, the J call TRBJ1-1, with TRBD1 identical over 9 bases. Germline CDR1 and CDR2: ENHRY and SYGVKD. Trimming took 2 bases from V and 3 from J; bases not matched to a gene: 7. CDR3 length equals 16 residues. For the CDR3, the DNA is TGTGCCATCAGTGAGATGGACAGGGGTTTGGACACTGAAGCTTTCTTT. Translating gives CAISEMDRGLDTEAFF.

The chain joins TRBV9 to TRBJ2-3, with TRBD2 matching 12 bases. The CDR3 extends over 17 amino acids. From germline, CDR1 is SGDLS and CDR2 YYNGEE. V lost 3 bases and J lost 0; bases outside the gene matches: 5. The CDR3 here is CASSDGTSGRSTDTQYF. The CDR3 DNA reads TGTGCCAGCAGCGACGGGACTAGCGGGCGTAGCACAGATACGCAGTATTTT.

The chain uses TRBV5-1 and TRBJ2-3; no clear D. Looked up from germline, CDR1 is SGHRS and CDR2 is YFSETQ. CDR3 length: 14 residues. V shed 0 bases and J shed 6 bases, with 11 bases lying between them. The CDR3 coding sequence is TGCGCCAGCAGCTTGGCCGCCGGACCTGATACGCAGTATTTT. Amino acids: CASSLAAGPDTQYF.

The chain is built from TRBV19 and TRBJ2-2; possibly TRBD2 for D (6 bases). Germline CDR1 LNHDA, CDR2 SQIVND (reference sequence). Trimming left V 7 bases short and J 4 bases short, with 13 bases between. There are 14 residues in the CDR3. CDR3 nucleotide sequence: TGTGCCAGTATGACGGTGGGGGGCACCGGGGAGCTGTTTTTT. Translated: CASMTVGGTGELFF.